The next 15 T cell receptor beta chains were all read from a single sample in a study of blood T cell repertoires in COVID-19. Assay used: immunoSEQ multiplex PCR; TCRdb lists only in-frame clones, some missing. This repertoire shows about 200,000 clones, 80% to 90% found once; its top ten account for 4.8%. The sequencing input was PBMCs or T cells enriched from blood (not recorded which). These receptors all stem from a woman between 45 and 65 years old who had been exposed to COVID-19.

In DNA, the CDR3 is TGCGCCAGCAGCCCGACAGGGAACACTGAAGCTTTCTTT. The encoded protein is CASSPTGNTEAFF. The chain recombines TRBV4-3 with TRBJ1-1, with TRBD1 as a possible D gene (6 bases). CDR3 length equals 13 residues. Germline V gene lookup returns CDR1 LGHNA and CDR2 YSLEER. V lost 4 bases and J lost 1, with 7 bases in between.

CDR3 sequence: CASSWGQGETQYF. In nucleotides, the CDR3 is TGCGCCAGCAGCTGGGGACAGGGAGAGACCCAGTACTTC. The V gene is TRBV5-1, the J gene TRBJ2-5, with 9 bases aligning to TRBD1. CDR1 and CDR2 from the germline V gene are SGHRS and YFSETQ. V lost 3 bases and J lost 4; bases outside the gene matches: 1. The CDR3 is made up of 13 amino acids.

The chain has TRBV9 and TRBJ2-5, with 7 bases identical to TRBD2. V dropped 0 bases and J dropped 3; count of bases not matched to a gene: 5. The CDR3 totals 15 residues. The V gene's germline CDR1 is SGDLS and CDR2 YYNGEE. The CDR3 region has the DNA TGTGCCAGCAGCGTAGGAACTAGCGAGGAAGAGACCCAGTACTTC. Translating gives CASSVGTSEEETQYF. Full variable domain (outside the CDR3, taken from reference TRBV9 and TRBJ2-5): DSGVTQTPKHLITATGQRVTLRCSPRSGDLSVYWYQQSLDQGLQFLIQYYNGEERAKGNILERFSAQQFPDLHSELNLSSLELGDSALYFCASSVGTSEEETQYFGPGTRLLVL.

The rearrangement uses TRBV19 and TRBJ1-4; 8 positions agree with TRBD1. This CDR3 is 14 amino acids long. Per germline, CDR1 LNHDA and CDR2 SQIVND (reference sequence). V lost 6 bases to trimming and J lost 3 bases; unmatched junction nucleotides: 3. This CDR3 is CASRSTGANEKLFF. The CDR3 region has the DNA TGTGCCAGTAGATCGACAGGGGCTAATGAAAAACTGTTTTTT.

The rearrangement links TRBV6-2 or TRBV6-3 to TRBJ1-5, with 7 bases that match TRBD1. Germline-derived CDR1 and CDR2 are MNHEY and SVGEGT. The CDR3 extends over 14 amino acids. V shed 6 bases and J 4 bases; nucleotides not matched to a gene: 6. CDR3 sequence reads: CASSRGQQNQPQHF. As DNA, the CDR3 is TGTGCCAGCAGCCGGGGACAGCAGAATCAGCCCCAGCATTTT.

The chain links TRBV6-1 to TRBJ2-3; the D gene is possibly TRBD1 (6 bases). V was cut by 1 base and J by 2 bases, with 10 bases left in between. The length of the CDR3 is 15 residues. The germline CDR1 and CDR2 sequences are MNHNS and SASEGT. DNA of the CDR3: TGTGCCAGCAGTGAAGGACACAGGGCCACAGATACGCAGTATTTT. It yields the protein CASSEGHRATDTQYF.

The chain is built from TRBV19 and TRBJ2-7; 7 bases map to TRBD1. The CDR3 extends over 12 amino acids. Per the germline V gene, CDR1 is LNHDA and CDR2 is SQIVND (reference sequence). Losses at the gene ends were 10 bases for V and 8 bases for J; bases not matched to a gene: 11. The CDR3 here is CATQTGNGKQYF. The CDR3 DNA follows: TGTGCCACCCAGACAGGGAATGGGAAGCAGTACTTC. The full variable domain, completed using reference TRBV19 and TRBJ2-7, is DGGITQSPKYLFRKEGQNVTLSCEQNLNHDAMYWYRQDPGQGLRLIYYSQIVNDFQKGDIAEGYSVSREKKESFPLTVTSAQKNPTAFYLCATQTGNGKQYFGPGTRLTVT.

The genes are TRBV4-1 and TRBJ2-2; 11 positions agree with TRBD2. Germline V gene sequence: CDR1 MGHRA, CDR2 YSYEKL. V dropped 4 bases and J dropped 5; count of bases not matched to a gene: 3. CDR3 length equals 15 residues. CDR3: CASSLSGGATGELFF. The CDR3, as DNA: TGCGCCAGCAGCCTTAGCGGGGGGGCTACCGGGGAGCTGTTTTTT.

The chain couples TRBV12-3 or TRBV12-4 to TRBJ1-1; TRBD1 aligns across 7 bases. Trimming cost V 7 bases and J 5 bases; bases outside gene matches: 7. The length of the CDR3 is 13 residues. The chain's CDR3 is CASTATGITEAFF. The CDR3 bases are TGTGCCAGCACCGCGACAGGGATAACTGAAGCTTTCTTT.

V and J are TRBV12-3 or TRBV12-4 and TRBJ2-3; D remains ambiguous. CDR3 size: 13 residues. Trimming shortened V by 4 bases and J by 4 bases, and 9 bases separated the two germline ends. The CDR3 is CASSSQYSDTQYF. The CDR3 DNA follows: TGTGCCAGCAGTTCACAGTACTCAGATACGCAGTATTTT.

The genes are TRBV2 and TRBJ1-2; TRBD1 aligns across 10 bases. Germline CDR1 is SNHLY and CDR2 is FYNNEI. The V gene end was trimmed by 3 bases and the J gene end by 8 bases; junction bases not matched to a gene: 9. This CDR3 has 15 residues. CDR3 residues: CASSDPILTGGGYTF. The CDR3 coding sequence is TGTGCCAGCAGTGACCCGATACTGACAGGGGGCGGCTACACCTTC.

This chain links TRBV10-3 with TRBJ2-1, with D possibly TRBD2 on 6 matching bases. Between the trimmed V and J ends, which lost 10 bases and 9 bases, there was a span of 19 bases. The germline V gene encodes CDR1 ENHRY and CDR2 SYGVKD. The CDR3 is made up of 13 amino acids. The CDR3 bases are TGTGCCACTAACACACCCGGGGGTTCTGAGCAGTTCTTC. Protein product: CATNTPGGSEQFF.

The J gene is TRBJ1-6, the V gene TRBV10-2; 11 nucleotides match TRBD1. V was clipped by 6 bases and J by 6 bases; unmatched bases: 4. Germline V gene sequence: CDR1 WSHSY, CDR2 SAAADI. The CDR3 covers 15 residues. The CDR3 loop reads CASRGQGAINSPLHF. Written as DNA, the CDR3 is TGCGCCAGCAGAGGACAGGGGGCAATTAATTCACCCCTCCACTTT.

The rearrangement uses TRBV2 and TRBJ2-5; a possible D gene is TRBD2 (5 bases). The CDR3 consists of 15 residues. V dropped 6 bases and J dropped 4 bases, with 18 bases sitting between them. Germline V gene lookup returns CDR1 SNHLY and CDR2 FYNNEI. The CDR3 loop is CASSDPKIGRETQYF. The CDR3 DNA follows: TGTGCCAGCAGCGACCCGAAGATAGGGAGAGAGACCCAGTACTTC.

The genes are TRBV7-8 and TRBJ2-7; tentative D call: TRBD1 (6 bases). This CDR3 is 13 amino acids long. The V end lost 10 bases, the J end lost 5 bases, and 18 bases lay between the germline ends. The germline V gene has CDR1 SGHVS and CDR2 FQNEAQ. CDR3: CAISPGAGHEQYF. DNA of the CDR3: TGTGCCATCTCCCCAGGGGCCGGCCACGAGCAGTACTTC.